Each of the 24 T cell receptor beta chains below was sequenced from the same sample in a study of human T cells and chemical hapten exposure. Time point defined: patch test 2, 6 weeks after DPC sensitization. As to treatment: therapeutic diphenylcyclopropenone sensitization with weekly scalp DPC. TCRdb independently ran MiXCR on the RACE reads; one entry per CDR3 protein. The sample carries 80,000 to 95,000 distinct CDR3 sequences, approximately 11% recorded once. The sample here was whole blood, taken in connection with sensitization to the hapten diphenylcyclopropenone (DPC). Every receptor here comes from a man in his forties with alopecia areata. Some clones in this sample may be carry-over from other donors' samples.

About this clonotype: The CDR3 carries no conserved terminal phenylalanine or tryptophan, so it likely arises from a read error. It is unclear where the CDR3 begins or ends on the DNA, so no DNA is shown, and the CDR3 is as TCRdb lists it. This chain uses TRBV20-1 with TRBJ2-7; TRBD2, the table's D call, was not compared with the DNA. Germline-derived CDR1 and CDR2 are DFQATT and SNEGSKA (reference sequence). With termini counted, the CDR3 has 18 amino acids. CDR3 amino acids: CSAALAQASGRGGQYPGP.

This clonotype was seen a few times. Relative to the germline gene, one junction end is altered; a read error may explain this. V usage is TRBV29-1 and J usage is TRBJ2-3; the match to TRBD2 covers 8 bases. The CDR3 is made up of 14 amino acids. Germline lookup yields CDR1 SQVTM and CDR2 ANQGSEA. DNA for the CDR3: TGCAGCGTCGAAGCGGGGGATAGCACAGATACGCAGTATTTT. It translates to CSVEAGDSTDTQYF.

V gene TRBV24-1 combines with J gene TRBJ2-3; 13 positions agree with TRBD2. V dropped 9 bases and J dropped 1; count of bases not matched to a gene: 3. The germline CDR1 and CDR2 sequences are KGHDR and SFDVKD. This CDR3 contains 15 residues. CDR3 region: CATGGLAGGTDTQYF. The CDR3 DNA sequence: TGTGCCACCGGAGGACTAGCGGGAGGCACAGATACGCAGTATTTT.

This clonotype was observed a few times. CDR3: CASSSLLAGGADTQYF. The CDR3 DNA follows: TGCGCCAGCAGCTCATTACTAGCGGGAGGGGCAGATACGCAGTATTTT. The chain combines TRBV5-1 with TRBJ2-3, with 13 nucleotides matching TRBD2. Looked up from germline, CDR1 is SGHRS and CDR2 is YFSETQ. The ends lost 3 bases at V and 4 bases at J; junction bases unmatched: 5. The CDR3 is 16 amino acids.

The chain recombines TRBV6-1 with TRBJ1-1; no reliable D call. The CDR3 sequence is 12 residues long. The germline gives CDR1 MNHNS, CDR2 SASEGT. V was clipped by 2 bases and J by 5 bases, with 6 bases between them. In DNA form, the CDR3 reads TGTGCCAGCAGTGAACGGTGGACTGAAGCTTTCTTT. This codes for CASSERWTEAFF.

This chain connects TRBV29-1 to TRBJ1-1, with a possible D match to TRBD1 (5 bases). The CDR3 is made up of 13 amino acids. Germline CDR1 reads SQVTM; CDR2 reads ANQGSEA. V dropped 5 bases and J dropped 4 bases, with 14 bases sitting between them. In DNA, the CDR3 is TGCAGCGTTAAACCCGACAGTACCACTGAAGCTTTCTTT. It translates to CSVKPDSTTEAFF.

The V gene is TRBV28, the J gene TRBJ1-2, with D unresolved. This CDR3 has 12 residues. Trimming removed 4 bases from V and 7 bases from J, with 10 bases in between. Germline V gives CDR1 MDHEN, CDR2 SYDVKM. The CDR3 spells CASSSTTRGYTF. For the CDR3, the DNA is TGTGCCAGCAGTTCGACCACTCGTGGCTACACCTTC.

There are many counts of this clonotype. The genes are TRBV9 and TRBJ1-1; the D gene is possibly TRBD1 (5 bases). The CDR3 is 17 residues long. Per germline, CDR1 SGDLS and CDR2 YYNGEE. V was trimmed by 0 bases and J by 4 bases, leaving 19 bases between them. CDR3 in DNA: TGTGCCAGCAGCGTAGACACTTTATCGCCAGGGTTCACTGAAGCTTTCTTT. The encoded protein is CASSVDTLSPGFTEAFF.

This clonotype was detected only a few times. V and J are TRBV11-2 and TRBJ2-4; TRBD1 might be the D (5 bases). Deletions cut 0 bases from V and 9 bases from J, with 12 bases between. CDR1 SGHAT and CDR2 FQNNGV come from the germline V gene. CDR3 size: 14 residues. The CDR3 nucleotides read TGTGCCAGCAGCTTAGAGCTAGTTAGGGGCATTCAGTACTTC. Its translation is CASSLELVRGIQYF.

The J gene is TRBJ1-2, the V gene TRBV6-5; maybe TRBD1 (5 bases). CDR1 is MNHEY and CDR2 is SVGAGI in the germline V gene. CDR3 length: 13 residues. V lost 2 bases and J lost 7, with 11 bases in between. The CDR3 spells CASSYLGGGGYTF. Here the CDR3 DNA reads TGTGCCAGCAGTTACCTGGGGGGGGGTGGCTACACCTTC.

There are a few counts of this clonotype. V and J are TRBV6-2 or TRBV6-3 and TRBJ2-5; D might be TRBD1 or TRBD2, each matching 6 bases. CDR1 and CDR2 (germline): MNHEY, SVGEGT. Trimming stripped 5 bases from V and 5 bases from J, with 12 bases between. This CDR3 spans 13 amino acids. The CDR3, as DNA: TGTGCCAGCAGTGCAGGGGAGGTGGAGACCCAGTACTTC. Translating gives CASSAGEVETQYF.

This clonotype was seen at least ten times. The genes are TRBV25-1 and TRBJ2-7; no clear D. This CDR3 is built from 10 residues. V was trimmed by 4 bases and J by 2 bases, leaving 0 bases between them. Germline-derived CDR1 and CDR2 are MGHDK and SYGVNS. CDR3 sequence: CASSAYEQYF. CDR3 nucleotide sequence: TGTGCCAGCAGTGCCTACGAGCAGTACTTC.

This clonotype was seen ten or more times. The chain is built from TRBV28 and TRBJ1-5, with a tentative D call TRBD1 (5 bases). CDR1 and CDR2 (germline): MDHEN, SYDVKM. The CDR3 consists of 13 residues. Trimming left V 5 bases short and J 9 bases short, with 14 bases between. The CDR3 nucleotides read TGTGCCAGCAGTGCTTACTCAGGGTGGCCCCAGCATTTT. Its translation is CASSAYSGWPQHF.

In this sample, this clonotype turned up many times. The chain uses TRBV5-1 and TRBJ2-3; tentative D call: TRBD1 (5 bases). There are 15 residues in the CDR3. The germline gives CDR1 SGHRS, CDR2 YFSETQ. Trimming left V 0 bases short and J 1 base short, with 9 bases between. The CDR3 region has the DNA TGCGCCAGCAGCTTGGCCAGGGCCGGCACAGATACGCAGTATTTT. Protein sequence: CASSLARAGTDTQYF. The whole variable domain, remainder taken from reference TRBV5-1 and TRBJ2-3, is KAGVTQTPRYLIKTRGQQVTLSCSPISGHRSVSWYQQTPGQGLQFLFEYFSETQRNKGNFPGRFSGRQFSNSRSEMNVSTLELGDSALYLCASSLARAGTDTQYFGPGTRLTVL.

The J gene is TRBJ2-3, the V gene TRBV7-2; 9 bases are shared with TRBD2. Germline values: CDR1 SGHTA, CDR2 FQGNSA. CDR3 length: 16 residues. After removal of 4 bases from V and 2 bases from J, the junction contained 7 bases not matched to a gene. This CDR3 is CASSSLAGTVTDTQYF. DNA of the CDR3: TGTGCCAGCAGCTCCCTAGCGGGGACCGTCACAGATACGCAGTATTTT.

This clonotype has at least ten counts. J is TRBJ2-7 and V is TRBV14, with TRBD2 identical over 10 bases. The germline CDR1 and CDR2 sequences are SGHDN and FVKESK. V was clipped by 1 base and J by 6 bases; unmatched bases: 6. The CDR3 has 15 amino acids. The CDR3 spells CASSQGLAGWGEQYV. CDR3 sequence (DNA): TGTGCCAGCAGCCAAGGACTAGCGGGTTGGGGCGAGCAGTACGTC.

The chain carries TRBV7-9 and TRBJ1-6; D is ambiguous. V was clipped by 4 bases and J by 2 bases, with 6 bases between them. The CDR3 has 14 residues. Germline loops: CDR1 SEHNR, CDR2 FQNEAQ (reference sequence). CDR3 nucleotides: TGTGCCAGCAGCTCCGGGACCTATAATTCACCCCTCCACTTT. Translating it yields CASSSGTYNSPLHF. Based on the CDR3 plus reference TRBV7-9 and TRBJ1-6, the full variable domain is DTGVSQNPRHKITKRGQNVTFRCDPISEHNRLYWYRQTLGQGPEFLTYFQNEAQLEKSRLLSDRFSAERPKGSFSTLEIQRTEQGDSAMYLCASSSGTYNSPLHFGNGTRLTVT.

The chain couples TRBV4-3 to TRBJ2-7, with D perhaps TRBD1 or TRBD2 (5 bases each). The CDR3 is 18 residues long. V was trimmed by 0 bases and J by 5 bases, leaving 23 bases between them. Germline CDR1 and CDR2: LGHNA and YSLEER. DNA of the CDR3: TGCGCCAGCAGCCAAGATCCTAATCGATGGGGGAGAGTTAACGAGCAGTACGTC. Amino acids: CASSQDPNRWGRVNEQYV.

The table lists this clonotype with a few counts. J is TRBJ1-4 and V is TRBV4-3; D may be TRBD1 (6 bases). Looked up from germline, CDR1 is LGHNA and CDR2 is YSLEER. CDR3 length equals 16 residues. The V and J ends lost 2 bases and 3 bases respectively, with 13 bases between them. CDR3 nucleotides: TGCGCCAGCAGCCAATCGGTGGGGGCTTCTAATGAAAAACTGTTTTTT. Amino acids: CASSQSVGASNEKLFF.

The rearrangement joins TRBV14 to TRBJ1-2, with TRBD1 identical over 7 bases. Germline assignment: CDR1 SGHDN and CDR2 FVKESK. CDR3 length equals 15 residues. J lost 4 bases, V lost 0 bases, and 5 bases had no gene match. The CDR3 sequence is CASSQDLGQIYGYTF. In DNA form, the CDR3 reads TGTGCCAGCAGCCAAGACCTGGGACAGATCTATGGCTACACCTTC. The whole variable domain, remainder taken from reference TRBV14 and TRBJ1-2, is EAGVTQFPSHSVIEKGQTVTLRCDPISGHDNLYWYRRVMGKEIKFLLHFVKESKQDESGMPNNRFLAERTGGTYSTLKVQPAELEDSGVYFCASSQDLGQIYGYTFGSGTRLTVV.

The chain combines TRBV4-3 with TRBJ1-1; no reliable D call. The CDR3 has 14 amino acids. The germline CDR1 and CDR2 sequences are LGHNA and YSLEER. With 1 base removed from V and 4 bases from J, the gap between germline ends came to 10 bases. CDR3 sequence: CASSQVLAGTEAFF. CDR3 nucleotide sequence: TGCGCCAGCAGCCAAGTCTTAGCAGGCACTGAAGCTTTCTTT.

This clonotype has a handful of counts. The chain is built from TRBV7-9 and TRBJ2-3; TRBD1 is a possible D gene (6 bases). CDR3 length: 14 residues. Germline CDR1 and CDR2: SEHNR and FQNEAQ (reference sequence). Trimming pared 1 base from V and 4 bases from J, leaving 9 bases between. Here the CDR3 reads CASSLGGPADTQYF. The CDR3 coding sequence is TGTGCCAGCAGCTTAGGGGGGCCGGCAGATACGCAGTATTTT. Together with reference TRBV7-9 and TRBJ2-3, the CDR3 gives the full variable domain: DTGVSQNPRHKITKRGQNVTFRCDPISEHNRLYWYRQTLGQGPEFLTYFQNEAQLEKSRLLSDRFSAERPKGSFSTLEIQRTEQGDSAMYLCASSLGGPADTQYFGPGTRLTVL.

This clonotype was recorded a few times. The chain uses TRBV10-3 and TRBJ2-4; 7 bases fit TRBD1. The junction had 4 bases not matched to a gene; V was cut back by 5 bases and J by 3 bases. CDR3 size: 14 residues. Germline CDR1 is ENHRY and CDR2 is SYGVKD. The CDR3 nucleotides read TGTGCCATCAGTCATAGGGACAGCAAAAACATTCAGTACTTC. Its protein is CAISHRDSKNIQYF.

This clonotype has a count of ten or more. This chain uses TRBV5-6 with TRBJ2-7, with 9 positions matching TRBD1. There are 14 residues in the CDR3. CDR1 and CDR2 from the germline V gene are SGHDT and YYEEEE. The ends lost 4 bases at V and 6 bases at J; junction bases unmatched: 8. This chain's CDR3 is CASSPGQGFREQYV. Written as DNA, the CDR3 is TGTGCCAGCAGCCCGGGACAGGGTTTCCGCGAGCAGTACGTC.